This entry lists 28 T cell receptor beta chains sequenced from one sample in a study of T cell responses to AZD1222 COVID-19 vaccine (dated by TCRdb to the early 2020s). What this sample's time point label stands for: baseline before first vaccination. The receptor library was made with the immunoSEQ multiplex PCR assay. Drawn from immuneACCESS, this table holds only the in-frame rearrangements with V and J called that TCRdb kept. Clones are partly lost; checked studies trace under half to an unresolved V gene and leave the rest unexplained. Within this sample are about 76,000 clones, with 70% to 90% of them counted one time only. The ten top clones hold approximately 11% of the sample. The sequences come from peripheral blood, collected on day 0 of AZD1222 vaccination. The source is an adult in good health.

This clone occurred once. The chain employs TRBV12-3 or TRBV12-4 and TRBJ1-2; no clear D gene. The V end was cut by 5 bases, the J end by 8 bases, with 12 bases between. There are 12 residues in the CDR3. The CDR3 region is CASSPGVGGYTF. The CDR3 region has the DNA TGTGCCAGCAGTCCGGGAGTAGGGGGCTACACCTTC.

This chain connects TRBV7-2 to TRBJ2-2; tentative D call: TRBD2 (5 bases). Germline assignment: CDR1 SGHTA and CDR2 FQGNSA. The CDR3 contains 16 residues. With 2 bases removed from V and 2 bases from J, the gap between germline ends came to 12 bases. The CDR3 is CASSLLQASNTGELFF. CDR3 nucleotide sequence: TGTGCCAGCAGCTTACTTCAGGCTAGCAACACCGGGGAGCTGTTTTTT. Supplemented by reference TRBV7-2 and TRBJ2-2, the full variable domain reads GAGVSQSPSNKVTEKGKDVELRCDPISGHTALYWYRQSLGQGLEFLIYFQGNSAPDKSGLPSDRFSAERTGGSVSTLTIQRTQQEDSAVYLCASSLLQASNTGELFFGEGSRLTVL.

With respect to this clone: Germline is not matched at one junction end, which may reflect a read error. The rearrangement uses TRBV7-7 and TRBJ2-1, with 10 bases aligning to TRBD2. The CDR3 runs to 17 residues. Germline V lookup: CDR1 SSHAT, CDR2 FNYEAQ (reference sequence). CDR3 DNA sequence: TGTGCTAGCAGCTTAGAGATTAGCGGGAGGTGGGGCAATGAGCAGTTCTTC. Its translation is CASSLEISGRWGNEQFF.

The chain uses TRBV5-5 and TRBJ1-6, with D perhaps TRBD1 (5 bases). The V and J ends lost 4 bases and 7 bases respectively, with 15 bases between them. The CDR3 consists of 15 residues. Per germline, CDR1 SGHKS and CDR2 YYEKEE (reference sequence). For the CDR3, the DNA is TGTGCCAGCAGCGAGGATCCGGGACGAAATTCACCCCTCCACTTT. Its translation: CASSEDPGRNSPLHF.

The chain links TRBV29-1 to TRBJ1-2; possibly TRBD1 for D (5 bases). The CDR3 has 13 residues. Trimming shortened V by 3 bases and J by 8 bases, and 16 bases separated the two germline ends. CDR1 SQVTM and CDR2 ANQGSEA come from the germline V gene. This chain's CDR3 is CSVDRTLTRGYTF. Written as DNA, the CDR3 is TGCAGCGTTGATAGGACACTCACTCGGGGCTACACCTTC. The variable domain in full, with the rest retrieved from reference TRBV29-1 and TRBJ1-2, is SAVISQKPSRDICQRGTSLTIQCQVDSQVTMMFWYRQQPGQSLTLIATANQGSEATYESGFVIDKFPISRPNLTFSTLTVSNMSPEDSSIYLCSVDRTLTRGYTFGSGTRLTVV.

For the CDR3, the DNA is TGTGCCAGCAGCCGCGGGGGGAGCTCCTACGAGCAGTACGTC. Translated: CASSRGGSSYEQYV. The chain uses TRBV11-2 and TRBJ2-7, with 8 bases fitting TRBD2. The germline V gene has CDR1 SGHAT and CDR2 FQNNGV. The V segment lost 5 bases and the J segment 0 bases; nucleotides outside the gene matches: 3. The CDR3 spans 14 residues.

The genes are TRBV28 and TRBJ2-3; the match to TRBD2 covers 11 bases. This CDR3 is built from 17 residues. The trim removed 4 bases at V and 2 bases at J, leaving 8 bases unmatched. From germline, CDR1 is MDHEN and CDR2 SYDVKM. The chain's CDR3 is CASSSGTSGINTDTQYF. In DNA, the CDR3 is TGTGCCAGCAGTTCAGGGACTAGCGGCATAAACACAGATACGCAGTATTTT.

This chain uses TRBV7-2 with TRBJ2-7, with TRBD2 matching over 7 bases. CDR1 and CDR2 from the germline V gene are SGHTA and FQGNSA. The CDR3 has 15 amino acids. V gave up 3 bases and J gave up 6 bases; unmatched junction bases: 11. The CDR3 is CASSFFGTSESEQYF. CDR3 DNA: TGTGCCAGCAGCTTTTTTGGAACTAGCGAGTCCGAGCAGTACTTC.

The chain joins TRBV11-2 to TRBJ1-2; a weak D match, TRBD1 (5 bases). V lost 5 bases and J lost 0, with 13 bases in between. Germline V gene data show CDR1 as SGHAT and CDR2 as FQNNGV. There are 15 residues in the CDR3. This CDR3 is CASSTGGWSNYGYTF. CDR3 DNA sequence: TGTGCCAGCAGCACCGGGGGGTGGTCTAACTATGGCTACACCTTC. Variable domain in full (rest from reference TRBV11-2 and TRBJ1-2): EAGVAQSPRYKIIEKRQSVAFWCNPISGHATLYWYQQILGQGPKLLIQFQNNGVVDDSQLPKDRFSAERLKGVDSTLKIQPAKLEDSAVYLCASSTGGWSNYGYTFGSGTRLTVV.

This rearrangement joins TRBV5-4 to TRBJ2-1; D ambiguous. Trimming pared 4 bases from V and 2 bases from J, leaving 13 bases between. Germline CDR1 and CDR2: SGHNT and YYREEE (reference sequence). The CDR3 loop spans 15 amino acids. The CDR3 DNA follows: TGTGCCAGCAGCCGCCCAGGTGGGGCCTACAATGAGCAGTTCTTC. It encodes CASSRPGGAYNEQFF.

The rearrangement joins TRBV3-1 (or the pseudogene TRBV3-2) to TRBJ1-5, with D unclear. Trimming pared 1 base from V and 2 bases from J, leaving 9 bases between. This CDR3 has 15 amino acids. Germline V gene sequence: CDR1 LGHDT, CDR2 YNNKEL (reference sequence). Written as DNA, the CDR3 is TGTGCCAGCAGCCAAGCCAGTGGGGGCAATCAGCCCCAGCATTTT. Translation: CASSQASGGNQPQHF.

The chain recombines TRBV4-1 with TRBJ1-2; D gene uncertain. The germline V gene has CDR1 MGHRA and CDR2 YSYEKL. This CDR3 is 15 amino acids long. Trimming cost V 0 bases and J 2 bases, with 10 bases left between them. Here the CDR3 DNA reads TGCGCCAGCAGCCAAGAGAATGGCGGGAACTATGGCTACACCTTC. Amino acid sequence: CASSQENGGNYGYTF.

This chain connects TRBV19 to TRBJ1-3; D gene ambiguous. Trimming took off 6 bases at V and 5 bases at J, with 14 bases between the two ends. The length of the CDR3 is 14 residues. Per germline, CDR1 LNHDA and CDR2 SQIVND (reference sequence). The CDR3 nucleotides are TGTGCCAGTAGAAAACCCGGTACTAGAAACACCATATATTTT. Its protein product is CASRKPGTRNTIYF.

The rearrangement links TRBV5-4 to TRBJ2-7, with D possibly TRBD2 on 6 matching bases. The germline CDR1 and CDR2 sequences are SGHNT and YYREEE (reference sequence). The CDR3 runs 15 residues. The germline V and J ends were trimmed by 0 bases and 6 bases, with 16 bases remaining between them. As DNA, the CDR3 is TGTGCCAGCAGCTTGGGAGCGGGTCCCTTCTCCGAGCAGTACTTC. Translated: CASSLGAGPFSEQYF.

The genes are TRBV21-1 and TRBJ2-1; the table's D call TRBD2 went unverified against the DNA. TRBV21-1 is designated a pseudogene. The CDR3 has 16 amino acids. The CDR3 DNA is TGTGCCAGCAGCAAAGCCGTGATAGCAGAACGGAATGAGCAGTTCTTC. Translated: CASSKAVIAERNEQFF.

The chain couples TRBV30 to TRBJ2-2, with a weak D call TRBD1 (5 bases). The germline V gene has CDR1 GTSNPN and CDR2 SVGIG (reference sequence). The CDR3 has 12 amino acids. The V and J ends lost 2 bases and 6 bases respectively, with 7 bases between them. The CDR3 DNA sequence: TGTGCCTGGAGTAAGGGGTCCGGGGAGCTGTTTTTT. This sequence encodes CAWSKGSGELFF.

The V and J genes are TRBV7-8 and TRBJ2-1, with unresolved D. Germline V CDR1 and CDR2: SGHVS, FQNEAQ. The CDR3 is 15 residues long. Trimming took off 3 bases at V and 2 bases at J, with 11 bases between the two ends. The CDR3: CASSLTRSTYNEQFF. The CDR3 nucleotides read TGTGCCAGCAGCTTGACGAGGTCGACCTACAATGAGCAGTTCTTC.

V gene TRBV27 combines with J gene TRBJ2-4; D possibly corresponds to TRBD2 (7 bases). V was cut by 5 bases and J by 8 bases, with 16 bases left in between. CDR1 and CDR2 (germline): MNHEY, SMNVEV (reference sequence). The CDR3 runs to 14 residues. The CDR3 loop is CASSRREGVDIQYF. Written as DNA, the CDR3 is TGTGCCAGCAGTAGAAGGGAGGGGGTGGACATTCAGTACTTC.

The V gene is TRBV25-1, the J gene TRBJ1-6; TRBD1 aligns across 7 bases. V gave up 5 bases and J gave up 7 bases; unmatched junction bases: 14. The length of the CDR3 is 17 residues. Germline CDR1 is MGHDK and CDR2 is SYGVNS. CDR3 nucleotide sequence: TGTGCCAGCAGTCCCCATTCAACCGGGACAGTGAATTCACCCCTCCACTTT. This codes for CASSPHSTGTVNSPLHF.

A note on this clone: The same CDR3 also results from other DNA sequences found in this sample. The V and J genes are TRBV24-1 and TRBJ2-1; D gene ambiguous. The CDR3 covers 14 residues. CDR1 and CDR2 from the germline V gene are KGHDR and SFDVKD. The ends were cut back, 7 bases at V and 0 bases at J, with 9 bases in the middle. The CDR3 coding sequence is TGTGCCACCAGCGCGGCCGGCTCCTACAATGAGCAGTTCTTC. Residues: CATSAAGSYNEQFF.

The genes are TRBV5-1 and TRBJ2-1; D unresolved. CDR3 size: 14 residues. V shed 4 bases and J shed 8 bases, with 16 bases lying between them. Germline assignment: CDR1 SGHRS and CDR2 YFSETQ. Written as DNA, the CDR3 is TGCGCCAGCAGCCGTCCTCTTGGACCCTATGAGCAGTTCTTC. Translation: CASSRPLGPYEQFF.

The chain joins TRBV6-5 to TRBJ2-5, with 7 bases identical to TRBD1. V was pared by 6 bases and J by 3 bases, with 7 bases of the junction left unmatched. Germline assignment: CDR1 MNHEY and CDR2 SVGAGI. The CDR3 runs 14 residues. The CDR3 nucleotides are TGTGCCAGCAGCCAACCCGGGACAGAAGAGACCCAGTACTTC. Its translation is CASSQPGTEETQYF.

This chain links TRBV5-1 with TRBJ2-5; D not certain. Trimming removed 1 base from V and 1 base from J, with 14 bases in between. Germline assignment: CDR1 SGHRS and CDR2 YFSETQ. The CDR3 is 16 amino acids. The CDR3 sequence is CASSLFGSNVQETQYF. In DNA form, the CDR3 reads TGCGCCAGCAGCTTGTTTGGCTCTAACGTCCAAGAGACCCAGTACTTC.

The CDR3 nucleotides read TGTGCCAGCAGCTTAGATCGAGGGGGCCTCGGGGAGCTGTTTTTT. It specifies CASSLDRGGLGELFF. The gene calls are TRBV11-2 and TRBJ2-2, with TRBD1 identical over 7 bases. Germline lookup yields CDR1 SGHAT and CDR2 FQNNGV. CDR3 size: 15 residues. Trimming cost V 0 bases and J 7 bases; bases outside gene matches: 5.

This clone has just a few counts. The V and J genes are TRBV21-1 and TRBJ1-5. TRBV21-1 is given as a pseudogene. This CDR3 comprises 14 residues. CDR3 sequence (DNA): TGTGCCAGCAGGGAAACTCATAGCAATCAGCCCCAGCATTTT. It yields the protein CASRETHSNQPQHF.

V and J are TRBV5-1 and TRBJ1-2; TRBD1 agrees at 7 bases. The CDR3 extends over 14 amino acids. Per the germline V gene, CDR1 is SGHRS and CDR2 is YFSETQ. Losses at the gene ends were 9 bases for V and 4 bases for J; bases not matched to a gene: 12. The chain's CDR3 is CATSPGGNFYGYTF. Written as DNA, the CDR3 is TGCGCCACCTCTCCAGGGGGTAACTTCTATGGCTACACCTTC. Full variable domain (missing parts from reference TRBV5-1 and TRBJ1-2): KAGVTQTPRYLIKTRGQQVTLSCSPISGHRSVSWYQQTPGQGLQFLFEYFSETQRNKGNFPGRFSGRQFSNSRSEMNVSTLELGDSALYLCATSPGGNFYGYTFGSGTRLTVV.

The V and J genes are TRBV6-5 and TRBJ2-7; tentatively, D is TRBD1 (5 bases). The CDR3 has 14 amino acids. Trimming removed 8 bases from V and 3 bases from J, with 17 bases in between. Germline lookup yields CDR1 MNHEY and CDR2 SVGAGI. The CDR3 region has the DNA TGTGCCAGCTACGACCCAGGGTACGACTACGAGCAGTACTTC. It specifies CASYDPGYDYEQYF.

The chain has TRBV9 and TRBJ1-2; D is ambiguous. Germline assignment: CDR1 SGDLS and CDR2 YYNGEE. The CDR3 has 14 residues. The V gene lost 0 bases and the J gene lost 3 bases, with 9 bases spanning the gap. The CDR3 DNA follows: TGTGCCAGCAGCGTAGAGGGTTGGGACTATGGCTACACCTTC. Residues: CASSVEGWDYGYTF.